This T cell receptor beta chain is from a study of cytomegalovirus exposure and HLA in healthy donors. Study outcomes and limitations: One later analysis reportedly identified an Asian-associated ancestry cluster that showed fewer N-insertions than the roughly 720-donor mean. Rates of TCR association differed by HLA locus in a later analysis, with DRB1 highest and HLA-C lowest.

PCR primers comprised 60 Vbeta and 13 Jbeta primers. This table comes from immunoSEQ multiplex PCR, and its TCRdb copy is limited to in-frame clones, with some not included. The sample has tens of thousands of clones; more than 80% are singletons. This clone was recorded once. Its specificity is unknown. It was healthy bone marrow donors who served as donors. Trimming removed 6 bases from V and 4 bases from J, with 15 bases in between. CDR3 length equals 14 residues. CDR1 is SGDLS, CDR2 YYNGEE, per germline. The rearrangement joins TRBV9 to TRBJ2-3; perhaps TRBD2 as D (5 bases). Specimen: PBMCs. The clonotype comes from a woman aged 30 to 39 in good health and CMV-seronegative. The CDR3 sequence is CASNPDFSADTQYF. The CDR3 DNA reads as TGTGCCAGCAACCCGGATTTTAGCGCAGATACGCAGTATTTT. The complete variable domain, with remaining parts taken from reference TRBV9 and TRBJ2-3, reads DSGVTQTPKHLITATGQRVTLRCSPRSGDLSVYWYQQSLDQGLQFLIQYYNGEERAKGNILERFSAQQFPDLHSELNLSSLELGDSALYFCASNPDFSADTQYFGPGTRLTVL.